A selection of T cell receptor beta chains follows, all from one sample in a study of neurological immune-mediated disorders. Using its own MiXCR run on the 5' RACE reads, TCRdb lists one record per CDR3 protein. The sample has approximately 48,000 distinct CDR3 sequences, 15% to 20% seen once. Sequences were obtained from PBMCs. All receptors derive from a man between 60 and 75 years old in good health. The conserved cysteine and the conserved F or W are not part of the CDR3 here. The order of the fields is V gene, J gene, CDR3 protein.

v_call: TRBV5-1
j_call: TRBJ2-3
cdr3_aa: ASSADVSTDTQY

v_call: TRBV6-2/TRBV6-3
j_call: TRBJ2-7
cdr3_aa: ASSPSRTSGGYEQY

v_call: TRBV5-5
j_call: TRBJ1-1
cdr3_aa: ASRRSTGTEAF

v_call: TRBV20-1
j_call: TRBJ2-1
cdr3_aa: SARAGLVVDNEQF

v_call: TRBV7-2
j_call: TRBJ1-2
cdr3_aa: ASSDDGTVVYVYT

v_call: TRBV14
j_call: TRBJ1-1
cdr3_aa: ASGWRGSTEAF

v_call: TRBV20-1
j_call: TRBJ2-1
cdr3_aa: SAVSRFTRSYNEQF

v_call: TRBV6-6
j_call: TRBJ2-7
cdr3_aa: ASSWAKAGSYEQY

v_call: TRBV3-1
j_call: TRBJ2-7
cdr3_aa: ASRDRTGSYEQY

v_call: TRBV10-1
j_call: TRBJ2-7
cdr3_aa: ASSESSQFEVDEQY

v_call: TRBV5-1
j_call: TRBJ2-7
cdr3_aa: ASRVGQGSYEQY

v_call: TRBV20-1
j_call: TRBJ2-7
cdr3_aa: SARDRGRGEQY

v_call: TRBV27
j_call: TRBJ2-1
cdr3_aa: ASSSPLAHSQIGEQF

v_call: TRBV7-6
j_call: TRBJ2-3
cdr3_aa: ASSLSSATDTQY

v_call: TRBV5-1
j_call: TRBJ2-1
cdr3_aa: ASSLDKGLAGGPRDNEQF

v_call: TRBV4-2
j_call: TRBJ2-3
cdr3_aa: ASSQVPGLAGEGDTQY

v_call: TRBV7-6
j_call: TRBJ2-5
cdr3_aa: ASSFSIGGETQY

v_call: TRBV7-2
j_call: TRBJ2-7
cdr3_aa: ASSYRQGISYEQY

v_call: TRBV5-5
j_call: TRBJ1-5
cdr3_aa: ASSDPFSNQPQH

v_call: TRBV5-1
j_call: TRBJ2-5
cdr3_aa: ASSPGTRQETQY

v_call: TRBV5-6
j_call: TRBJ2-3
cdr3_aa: ASSSKVRSGTDTQY

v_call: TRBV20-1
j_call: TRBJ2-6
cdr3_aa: SATRVSGANVLT

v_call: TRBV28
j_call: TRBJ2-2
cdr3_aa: ASSWSGNTGELF

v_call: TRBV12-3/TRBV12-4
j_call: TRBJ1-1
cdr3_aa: ASSGSDRNTEAF

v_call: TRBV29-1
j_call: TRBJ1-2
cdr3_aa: SVPIGLANYGYT

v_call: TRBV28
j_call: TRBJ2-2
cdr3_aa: ASKKGGFANTGELF

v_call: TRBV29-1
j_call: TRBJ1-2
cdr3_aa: SVEVPPVYGYT

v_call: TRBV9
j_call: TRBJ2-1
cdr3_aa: ASSVGRGSYNEQF

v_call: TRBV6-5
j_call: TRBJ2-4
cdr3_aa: ASSLGTDEAKNIQY

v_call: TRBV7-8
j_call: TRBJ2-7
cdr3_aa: ASSRTSGTEQY

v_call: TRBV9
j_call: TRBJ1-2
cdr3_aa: ASSTGQGYGYT

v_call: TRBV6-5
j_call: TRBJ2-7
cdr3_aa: ASSIEGGSYEQY

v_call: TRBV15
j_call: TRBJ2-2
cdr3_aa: ATRLLAANTGKLF

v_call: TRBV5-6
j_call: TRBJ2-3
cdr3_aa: ASSGLALTDTQY

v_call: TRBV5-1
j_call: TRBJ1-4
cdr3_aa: ASSLEGDPGGKLF

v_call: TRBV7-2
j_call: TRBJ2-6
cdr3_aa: ASSSGSGANVLT

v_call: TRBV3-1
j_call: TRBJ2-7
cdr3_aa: ASSQGRGLHEQY

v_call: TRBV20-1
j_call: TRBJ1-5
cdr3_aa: SARVGGYQPQH

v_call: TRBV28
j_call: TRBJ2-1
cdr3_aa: ASSLSGSPNNEQF

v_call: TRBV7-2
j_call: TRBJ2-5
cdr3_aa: ASSLARDTASQETQY

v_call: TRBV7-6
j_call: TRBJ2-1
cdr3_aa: ASSLDHRFSYNEQF

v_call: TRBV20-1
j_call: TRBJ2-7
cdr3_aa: SARPPTSGSWEQY

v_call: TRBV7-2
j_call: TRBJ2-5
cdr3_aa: ASSLDGTRQRESQY

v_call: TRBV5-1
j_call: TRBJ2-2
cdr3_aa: ASSSTYVPNGGELF

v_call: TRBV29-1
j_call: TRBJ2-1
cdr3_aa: SVERTANEQF

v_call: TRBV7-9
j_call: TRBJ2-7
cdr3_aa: ASSRTGGGHEQY

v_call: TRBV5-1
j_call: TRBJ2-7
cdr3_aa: ASSWGGEFDEQY

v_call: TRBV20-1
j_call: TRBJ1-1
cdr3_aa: SARGGQTNTEAF

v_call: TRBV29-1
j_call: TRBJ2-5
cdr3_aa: SVALAGGWETQY

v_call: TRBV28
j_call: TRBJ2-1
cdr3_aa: ASSLGKLAVYNEQF